The clone carrying this TCR beta chain appeared a single time. Amplification used 60 Vbeta primers and 13 Jbeta primers. Using immunoSEQ multiplex PCR, the repertoire was profiled, and TCRdb retains in-frame clones only, with some absent. This table holds 130,000 to 150,000 clones, over 70% found once. The sample comes from a study of cytomegalovirus exposure and HLA in healthy donors. The germline CDR1 and CDR2 sequences are SGHAT and FQNNGV. With V trimmed by 4 bases and J by 7 bases, 10 bases remained unmatched. The CDR3 covers 15 residues. Sequenced sample: PBMCs. This clonotype originated in a man aged 35 to 55 in good health and CMV-seronegative. The chain employs TRBV11-2 and TRBJ2-1, with 7 bases that match TRBD1. CDR3 in DNA: TGTGCCAGCAGCTATACAGGGGCCTCTTGGAATGAGCAGTTCTTC. It is translated as CASSYTGASWNEQFF.